This TCR beta chain is drawn from a study of T cell responses to AZD1222 COVID-19 vaccine. Study conclusions and caveats: In a largely white British group with more females than males, clonal diversity was possibly underestimated.

Clones were sequenced by immunoSEQ multiplex PCR, and TCRdb holds only the in-frame ones, with some missing. The repertoire includes around 150,000 clones, approximately 92% of them detected once, and approximately 6.9% sits in the top ten. On this clone itself: Its antigen is currently unknown.

Sequences were derived from peripheral blood, sampled 28 days after the second AZD1222 dose. This clonotype was sampled from an adult who received the AZD1222 COVID-19 vaccine.

The CDR3 DNA follows: TGTGCCAGCAGCACCTGGGAAACCGGGGAGCTGTTTTTT. Its protein is CASSTWETGELFF. The V call is TRBV7-3, the J call TRBJ2-2; D is unclear. The CDR3 loop spans 13 amino acids. V was pared by 5 bases and J by 5 bases, with 9 bases between. Germline V gives CDR1 SGHTA, CDR2 FQGTGA. Complete variable domain (other parts from reference TRBV7-3 and TRBJ2-2): GAGVSQTPSNKVTEKGKYVELRCDPISGHTALYWYRQSLGQGPEFLIYFQGTGAADDSGLPNDRFFAVRPEGSVSTLKIQRTERGDSAVYLCASSTWETGELFFGEGSRLTVL.